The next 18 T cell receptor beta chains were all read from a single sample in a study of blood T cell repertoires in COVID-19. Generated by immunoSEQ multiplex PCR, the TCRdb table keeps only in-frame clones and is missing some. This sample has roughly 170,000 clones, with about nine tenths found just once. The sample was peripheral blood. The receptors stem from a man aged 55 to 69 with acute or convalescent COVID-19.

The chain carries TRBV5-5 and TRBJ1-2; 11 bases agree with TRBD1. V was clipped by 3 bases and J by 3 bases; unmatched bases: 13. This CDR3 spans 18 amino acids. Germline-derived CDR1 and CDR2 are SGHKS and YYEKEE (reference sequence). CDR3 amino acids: CASSSGQGGYKLHYGYTF. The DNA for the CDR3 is TGTGCCAGCAGCTCGGGACAGGGGGGATATAAGCTTCACTATGGCTACACCTTC.

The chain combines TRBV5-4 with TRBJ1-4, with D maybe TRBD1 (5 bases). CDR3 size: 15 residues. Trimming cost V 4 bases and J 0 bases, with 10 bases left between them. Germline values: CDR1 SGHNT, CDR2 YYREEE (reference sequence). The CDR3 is CASSAGGATNEKLFF. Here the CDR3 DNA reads TGTGCCAGCAGCGCCGGGGGGGCAACTAATGAAAAACTGTTTTTT. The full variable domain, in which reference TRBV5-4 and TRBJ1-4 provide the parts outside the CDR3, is ETGVTQSPTHLIKTRGQQVTLRCSSQSGHNTVSWYQQALGQGPQFIFQYYREEENGRGNFPPRFSGLQFPNYSSELNVNALELDDSALYLCASSAGGATNEKLFFGSGTQLSVL.

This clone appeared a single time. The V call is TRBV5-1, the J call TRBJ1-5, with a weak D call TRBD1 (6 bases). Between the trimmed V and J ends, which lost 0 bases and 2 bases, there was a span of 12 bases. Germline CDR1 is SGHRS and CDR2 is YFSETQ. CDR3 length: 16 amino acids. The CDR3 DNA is TGCGCCAGCAGCTTGGGAGCAGGGGAAGGCAATCAGCCCCAGCATTTT. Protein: CASSLGAGEGNQPQHF.

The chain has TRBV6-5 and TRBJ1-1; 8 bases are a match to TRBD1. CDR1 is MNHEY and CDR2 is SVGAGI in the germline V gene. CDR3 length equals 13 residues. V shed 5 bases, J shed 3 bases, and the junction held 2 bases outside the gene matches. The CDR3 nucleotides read TGTGCCAGCAGTCGGACAGGGTACACTGAAGCTTTCTTT. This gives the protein CASSRTGYTEAFF.

CDR3 in amino acids: CASSAGRGMNTEAFF. CDR3 bases: TGTGCCAGTAGTGCCGGCAGGGGAATGAACACTGAAGCTTTCTTT. V is TRBV19 and J is TRBJ1-1, with a tentative D call TRBD1 (6 bases). The CDR3 consists of 15 residues. Trimming removed 5 bases from V and 0 bases from J, with 13 bases in between. CDR1 and CDR2 from the germline V gene are LNHDA and SQIVND (reference sequence).

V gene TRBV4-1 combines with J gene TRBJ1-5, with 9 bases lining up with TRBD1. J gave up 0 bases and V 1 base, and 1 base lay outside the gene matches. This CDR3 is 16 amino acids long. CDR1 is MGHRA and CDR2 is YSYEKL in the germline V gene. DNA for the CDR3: TGCGCCAGCAGCCAAGGACAGGGGGATAGCAATCAGCCCCAGCATTTT. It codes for CASSQGQGDSNQPQHF.

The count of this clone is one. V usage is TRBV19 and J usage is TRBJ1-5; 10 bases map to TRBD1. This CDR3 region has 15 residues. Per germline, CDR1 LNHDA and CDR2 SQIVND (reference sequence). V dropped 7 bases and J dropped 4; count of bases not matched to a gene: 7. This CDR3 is CASTLGQGLNQPQHF. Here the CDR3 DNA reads TGTGCCAGTACCCTGGGACAGGGGTTGAATCAGCCCCAGCATTTT.

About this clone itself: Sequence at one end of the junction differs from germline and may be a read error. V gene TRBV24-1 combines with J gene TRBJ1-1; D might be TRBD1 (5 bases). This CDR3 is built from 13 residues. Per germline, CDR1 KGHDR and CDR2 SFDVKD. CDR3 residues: CATRDRTYTEAFF. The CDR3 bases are TGTGCCACCCGTGACAGAACGTACACTGAAGCTTTCTTT.

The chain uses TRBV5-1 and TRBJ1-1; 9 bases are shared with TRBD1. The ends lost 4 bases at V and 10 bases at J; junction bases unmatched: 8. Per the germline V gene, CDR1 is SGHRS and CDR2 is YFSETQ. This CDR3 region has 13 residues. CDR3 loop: CASSPGQGPRAFF. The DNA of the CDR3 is TGCGCCAGCAGCCCGGGACAGGGCCCCCGAGCTTTCTTT.

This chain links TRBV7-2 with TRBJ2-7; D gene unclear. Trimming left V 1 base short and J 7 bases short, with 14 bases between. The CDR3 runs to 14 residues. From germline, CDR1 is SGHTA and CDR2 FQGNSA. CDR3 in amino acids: CASSLEVQVGEQYF. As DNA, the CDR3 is TGTGCCAGCAGCTTAGAAGTTCAGGTTGGGGAGCAGTACTTC.

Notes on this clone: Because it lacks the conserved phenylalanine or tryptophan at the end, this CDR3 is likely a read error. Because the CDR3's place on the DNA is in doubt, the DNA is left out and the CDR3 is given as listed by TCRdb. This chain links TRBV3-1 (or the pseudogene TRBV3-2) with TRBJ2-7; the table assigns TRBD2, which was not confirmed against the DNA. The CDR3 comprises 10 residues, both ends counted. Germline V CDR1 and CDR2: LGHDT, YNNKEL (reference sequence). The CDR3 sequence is CASSQAFRGI.

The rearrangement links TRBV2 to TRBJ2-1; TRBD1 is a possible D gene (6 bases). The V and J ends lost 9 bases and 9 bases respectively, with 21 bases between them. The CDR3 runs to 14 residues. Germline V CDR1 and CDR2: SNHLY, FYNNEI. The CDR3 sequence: CASSLVRGSGEQFF. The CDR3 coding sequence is TGTGCCAGTTCCCTCGTTAGGGGGAGCGGTGAGCAGTTCTTC.

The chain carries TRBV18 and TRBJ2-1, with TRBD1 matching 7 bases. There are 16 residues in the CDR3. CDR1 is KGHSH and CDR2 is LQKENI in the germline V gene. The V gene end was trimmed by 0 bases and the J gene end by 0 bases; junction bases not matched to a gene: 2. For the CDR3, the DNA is TGTGCCAGCTCACCACCGCCAGGGGGCTCCTACAATGAGCAGTTCTTC. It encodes CASSPPPGGSYNEQFF.

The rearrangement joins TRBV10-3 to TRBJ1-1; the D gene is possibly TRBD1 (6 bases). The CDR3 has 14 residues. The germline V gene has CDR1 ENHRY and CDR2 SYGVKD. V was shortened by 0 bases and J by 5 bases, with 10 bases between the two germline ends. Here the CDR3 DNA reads TGTGCCATCAGTGAGTCAACAGGGACGACTGAAGCTTTCTTT. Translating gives CAISESTGTTEAFF.

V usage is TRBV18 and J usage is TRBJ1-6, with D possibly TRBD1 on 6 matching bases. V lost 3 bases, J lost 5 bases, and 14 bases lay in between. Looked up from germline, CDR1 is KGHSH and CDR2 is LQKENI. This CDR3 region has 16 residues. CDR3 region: CASSPRDKGNNSPLHF. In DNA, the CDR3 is TGTGCCAGCTCACCGAGGGACAAAGGGAATAATTCACCCCTCCACTTT.

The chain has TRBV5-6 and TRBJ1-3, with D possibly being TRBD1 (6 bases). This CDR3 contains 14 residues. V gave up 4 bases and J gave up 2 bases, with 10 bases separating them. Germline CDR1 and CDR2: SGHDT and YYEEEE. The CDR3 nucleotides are TGTGCCAGCAGCACACAGGGAGCTGGAAACACCATATATTTT. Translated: CASSTQGAGNTIYF.

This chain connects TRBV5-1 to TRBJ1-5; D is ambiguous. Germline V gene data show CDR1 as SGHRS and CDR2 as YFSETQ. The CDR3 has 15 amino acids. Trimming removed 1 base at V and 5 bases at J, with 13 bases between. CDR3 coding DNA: TGCGCCAGCAGCTTGAGTTCCGGGAGTCATCAGCCCCAGCATTTT. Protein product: CASSLSSGSHQPQHF.

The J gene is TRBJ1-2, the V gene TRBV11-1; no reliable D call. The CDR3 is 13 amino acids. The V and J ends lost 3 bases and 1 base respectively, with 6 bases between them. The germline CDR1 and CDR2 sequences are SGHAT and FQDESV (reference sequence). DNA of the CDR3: TGTGCCAGCAGCTTTAGCGATAACTATGGCTACACCTTC. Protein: CASSFSDNYGYTF.